Reported below is one TCR beta chain. The antigen remains undetermined. Two lung cancer pathologists independently confirmed each histologic diagnosis. Macro-dissection enriched premalignant or tumor cells before nucleic acid extraction. The CDR3 runs to 14 residues. With V trimmed by 7 bases and J by 3 bases, 5 bases remained unmatched. Looked up from germline, CDR1 is MNHEY and CDR2 is SMNVEV (reference sequence). Repertoires were generated with immunoSEQ multiplex PCR, while TCRdb's copy carries only in-frame clones and drops some. Found here are approximately 7,100 clones, approximately 80% of them singletons; the top ten hold 6% to 8%. This sample is part of a study of immune evolution from preneoplasia to lung adenocarcinoma. For the study at large: HLA loss of heterozygosity: about 7% AIS, under 19% MIA, approximately 35% ADC, none AAH.

Study observations and caveats: Top clone share appeared to fall from AAH through AIS, MIA, adenocarcinoma.

The sequence was collected from a person aged 60-79 years with lung adenocarcinoma. Sequencing was carried out using FFPE lung adenocarcinoma in situ tissue. The chain joins TRBV27 to TRBJ2-2, with 7 bases aligning to TRBD1. CDR3 sequence: CASTSDRHTGELFF. CDR3 DNA sequence: TGTGCCAGCACCTCGGACAGGCACACCGGGGAGCTGTTTTTT.